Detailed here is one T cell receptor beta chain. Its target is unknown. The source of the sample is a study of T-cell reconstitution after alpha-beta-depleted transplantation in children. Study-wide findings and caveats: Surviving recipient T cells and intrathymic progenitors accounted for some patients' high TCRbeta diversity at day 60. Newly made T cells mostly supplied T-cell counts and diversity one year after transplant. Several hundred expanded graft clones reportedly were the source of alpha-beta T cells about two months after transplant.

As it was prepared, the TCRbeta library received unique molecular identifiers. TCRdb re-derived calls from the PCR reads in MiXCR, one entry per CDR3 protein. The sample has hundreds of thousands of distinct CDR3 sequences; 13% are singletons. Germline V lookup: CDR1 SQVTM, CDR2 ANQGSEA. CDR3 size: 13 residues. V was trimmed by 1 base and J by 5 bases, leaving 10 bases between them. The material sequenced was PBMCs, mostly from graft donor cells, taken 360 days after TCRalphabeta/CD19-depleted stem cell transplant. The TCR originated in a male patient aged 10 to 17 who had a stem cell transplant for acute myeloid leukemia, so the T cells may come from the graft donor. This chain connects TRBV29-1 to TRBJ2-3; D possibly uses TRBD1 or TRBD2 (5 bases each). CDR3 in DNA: TGCAGCGTTGAAGGAGGGGCGAAAGATACGCAGTATTTT. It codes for CSVEGGAKDTQYF.